This TCR beta chain originates from a study of cytomegalovirus exposure and HLA in healthy donors (dated by TCRdb to about 2017). Regarding the research as a whole: An earlier analysis of under 600 of the donors reported 250 to 350 Gb of sequence data and some 100 million unique TCR beta sequences from about 200 million T cells. In the later analysis, no new phenotypic data were used to find candidate immune exposures; instead, reliance was placed on TCR beta sequences and their occurrence across donors. Roughly five DR-DQ haplotypes were handled as single units for association and clustering, since linkage in the cohort was strong. Genome-wide SNP genotypes for about 55% of the roughly 670 donors were used in a later genetic analysis, which treated that subset as a discovery cohort. HLA typing included class I and class II loci at four-digit resolution. Alongside the repertoire data, information on donor age, sex, ethnicity and CMV serostatus was compiled. An earlier analysis of around 580 of the donors used high-throughput TCR beta sequencing to judge whether each TCR beta V gene segment behaved as functional or pseudogenic. A later analysis re-examined previously published TCR beta repertoires from roughly 650 donors and added high-resolution HLA genotyping to investigate patterns of TCR occurrence. Of the approximately 400 genotyped donors, about 80% fell in the genetic ancestry cluster associated with self-reported Caucasian donors. Every discovery cohort repertoire had been produced on one sequencing platform. The aim of the study was to test whether cataloging public T cell receptors could identify signatures of past pathogen exposure. To predict cytomegalovirus infection status, the study combined high-throughput TCR immunosequencing, statistical association of individual TCRs with disease status, and machine learning. On average, approximately 250,000 unique TCR beta nucleotide sequences were sequenced per donor among several hundred genotyped donors of the cohort, with around 19% of those sequences being non-productive. The number of typed donors differed by locus: about 629-640 for A, B, C, DRB1 and DQB1; 522 for DQA1; over 600 for DPA1; and about 470 for DPB1. A separate validation cohort of 100 to 150 different subjects was used in addition to the roughly 720-subject first cohort. Using immunosequencing, the study profiled T cell repertoires from 500 to 800 subjects and related those repertoires to cytomegalovirus serostatus. An early release that covered about 640 HLA-typed donors contained approximately 300 gigabases of sequencing data and about 84 million unique TCR sequences.

Regarding this clone: This clone's antigen is unknown. No quality values exist for individual bases; no much larger clone is one base distant.

Trimming takes 5 bases off V and 5 bases off J; junction bases not matched to a gene: 11. Spanning cysteine to phenylalanine, the CDR3 consists of 16 amino acids. Only the CDR3 DNA is retained, 48 bases long and in frame from the first base. In the germline V gene (reference sequence), CDR1 corresponds to PRHDT and CDR2 to FYEKMQ. Library method: the immunoSEQ multiplex PCR assay. A mixture of 60 forward primers for TCR Vbeta segments and 13 reverse primers for TCR Jbeta segments was used in the multiplex PCR. A multiplex PCR assay on genomic DNA amplified the CDR3 region of rearranged TCR beta genes. The Illumina HiSeq System was used to sequence the amplified TCR beta libraries as 87-base-pair reads. The authors processed their data as follows. A later analysis tallied approximately 87 million unique TCR beta chains across the 700 or so repertoires, and around 10 million of those chains were shared by two or more donors. To remove PCR and sequencing errors, raw reads were error-corrected and collapsed into unique sequences using a nearest-neighbor algorithm that merged closely related sequences. Alignment of CDR3 sequences to IMGT reference sequences was used to assign V, D and J gene segments. Each retained sequence needed at least a six-nucleotide match to both a V gene segment and a J gene segment. A rearrangement counted as productive if the CDR3 had no stop codons and remained in frame with V and J, and every other rearrangement counted as non-productive. Following IMGT convention, CDR3 was defined as the stretch from the second conserved V-encoded cysteine to the conserved J-encoded phenylalanine. Sequences without an unambiguous match to a single V gene segment were excluded from the earlier analysis of over 500 of the donors. In an earlier analysis of a few hundred of the donors, V segments were called functional above 56.7% productive rearrangements and were called segregating when the between-donor standard deviation exceeded 5%. To diagnose cytomegalovirus status from the catalog of TCR beta chain sequences, a statistical classification framework was built. A later analysis assigned V and J genes by comparing TCR nucleotide sequences with IMGT/GENE-DB human TR gene sequences. In a later analysis, CDR3 sequences and most-parsimonious VDJ recombination scenarios were assigned using the TCRdist pipeline. In a later analysis, each TCR beta chain was defined by its CDR3 amino acid sequence together with its V-gene family, and reads without a unique V-gene family were excluded. As a way to deal with suspected cross-contamination and a sequencing artifact, a later analysis dropped over 550 nucleotide sequences that were highly shared and had low generation probability. A later analysis calculated a clonal expansion index for each public chain from normalized within-repertoire ranks of inferred template counts. In a later analysis, generation probabilities were computed with a VDJ recombination model fitted to out-of-frame rearrangements, and the resulting probabilities were checked against IGoR. In a later analysis, hypergeometric tests were used to score TCR-TCR, TCR-HLA and TCR-CMV co-occurrence, with a repertoire-size bias correction applied to TCR pairs. To estimate false discovery rates, a later analysis permuted the HLA or CMV assignments 20 times. In a later analysis, co-occurring TCRs were grouped using DBSCAN, and TCRdist sequence similarity was added for clustering within HLA-allele-positive subsets. For co-occurrence clustering, repertoires with fewer than 30,000 or more than 120,000 public chains were excluded, along with five repertoires with anomalous nucleotide sharing. In TCRdb, the immuneACCESS table is reduced to in-frame sequences with V and J assigned. These tables do not hold every clone; where another copy was compared, an unresolved V gene accounts for under half, and the others remain unexplained. V, J and clone size are taken as reported in that table, and D and trimming were inferred from the DNA itself. The sample table contains more than 150,000 clones; only one count was recorded for approximately 84% of them. About 1.3% of the sample belongs to the ten largest clones.

What the authors observed across the whole study: The 87-base-pair reads could not distinguish some IMGT-functional V segments, including TRBV6-2 and TRBV6-3, so those segments were excluded. A later analysis found that TCR association rates varied across HLA loci, with DRB1 alleles showing the most associated TCRs and HLA-C alleles the fewest. Most CMV-associated TCR beta chains appeared to be HLA-restricted in a later analysis, and the HLA associations seemed to be driven largely by CMV exposure. In the study, about 150 TCR beta chains were listed as associated with cytomegalovirus. The only immune exposure information available for the cohort was CMV serostatus. The sequencing pipeline was judged likely to have produced a cluster of highly shared sequence variants as a technical artifact. About 17 rarely observed V segments, including chromosome 9 orphons, were excluded from the earlier analysis of about 610 of the donors because counts were too low. Presence/absence analyses assumed roughly uniform sequencing depth across donors, an assumption that may not hold. V-gene and J-gene trimming of TCR beta chains was associated with a missense DCLRE1C variant in a later genetic analysis, and the association was replicated in an independent cohort. Strong co-occurrence of HLA alleles, especially DR and DQ, made assigning TCR associations to individual alleles difficult. In a later analysis, 15,000 to 20,000 TCR beta sequences were associated with specific HLA alleles at a false discovery rate of 0.05. Because HLA typing was unavailable for some donors at each locus, only the typed subset was used in association tests. Across donors, most TCR sequences were observed very rarely, whereas some public TCRs were present in many individuals. In an earlier analysis of 587 of the donors, most TCR beta V segments were observed in productive rearrangements about 87% or about 30% of the time, broadly matching IMGT annotations. The classifier was reported to diagnose cytomegalovirus status with high specificity and sensitivity in both the original and validation cohorts. Correlated functional status among segregating V segments might reflect linkage disequilibrium, but an unknown experimental factor could not be ruled out. A later analysis found that HLA-associated TCR beta chains were more clonally expanded and had lower generation probabilities than equally common non-associated chains. Compared with the approximately 720-donor mean, donors in an Asian-associated ancestry cluster had fewer N-insertions in productive TCRs, according to a later genetic analysis. A further reported finding was that TCR beta sequences accurately predicted the HLA-A and HLA-B alleles for most subjects in the first cohort. In a later analysis, several top co-occurrence clusters were reported to appear linked to parvovirus B19, influenza, CMV and Epstein-Barr virus. This cohort had only TCR beta chains sequenced, and the lack of alpha or paired-chain data limited which features could be detected. In vitro tests confirmed that a few of the cytomegalovirus-associated TCR beta chains recognize cytomegalovirus antigens. It was suggested by the authors that the approach could potentially be generalized to other disease states and immunological phenotypes.

The cohort consisted of hundreds of healthy bone marrow donors. Cohort members were all nominally healthy when sampled, although unrecorded immune exposures were likely present. The donor was CMV seropositive and belonged to the group of about 290 seropositive cohort members. Each donor provided a peripheral blood sample, and peripheral blood mononuclear cells were used for TCR beta sequencing. The Qiagen DNeasy Blood Extraction Kit was used to extract genomic DNA from the blood cell samples. The sequencing sample was made of PBMCs. The chain couples TRBV13 to TRBJ2-5; TRBD2 matches 10 bases in the middle. The clonotype was recovered from a girl aged 10 to 17 in good health and CMV-seropositive. The DNA sequence is as follows: TGTGCCAGCAGCCGCAGCGGGGGGGGCTTTTTTGAGACCCAGTACTTC. Its translation is CASSRSGGGFFETQYF.